This T cell receptor (beta chain) was found in a study of beta chain features in type 1 diabetes. Study overall: Taken together, all samples contributed approximately 110 million examined sorted cells. Study findings and constraints: TCRB CDR3 length was moderately but significantly reduced in all four CD4+ subsets of Type 1 diabetes patients. A PCR bias possibly favoring shorter templates would apply equally to patients and controls.

Heparinised blood was drawn once per donor, averaging approximately 0.12 L. Reverse transcribing all isolated RNA meant expressed TCRB transcripts were sequenced. Naive, central memory and regulatory T cell samples averaged approximately 3.5 million immunoSEQ reads each. Sequencing was performed with immunoSEQ multiplex PCR; in TCRdb, only in-frame clones are kept and a portion is missing. This table holds about 260,000 clones, roughly 20% found once. Worth noting for this clone: The antigen is undetermined.

V trimming: 7 bases; J trimming: 3 bases; junction bases outside the gene matches: 4. CDR1 SQVTM and CDR2 ANQGSEA come from the germline V gene. CDR3 length equals 12 residues. The chain carries TRBV29-1 and TRBJ1-1; TRBD1 matches at 8 bases. The TCR sequence derives from a woman aged 40 to 50 with type 1 diabetes. Input material: naive CD4+ T cells from blood. CDR3 amino acids: CSADRGYTEAFF. Written as DNA, the CDR3 is TGCAGCGCCGACAGGGGATACACTGAAGCTTTCTTT.